This T cell receptor beta chain was observed in a study of PD-L1 blockade in urothelial cancer. Study at large: Analyzed time points were 3 weeks (second dose) and 6 weeks after therapy began. Blood yielded a median of around 150,000 T cells per sample.

Comment on this clone: Antigen unknown.

The J segment lost 3 bases and the V segment lost 1 base, leaving 8 bases of the junction unmatched. This CDR3 has 17 amino acids. From germline, CDR1 is SGHAT and CDR2 FQNNGV. Only in-frame clones appear in the TCRdb table, and some are missing; sequencing was by immunoSEQ multiplex PCR. The sample shows about 86,000 clones, 85% of them seen only once. Sample time point: pretreatment peripheral blood. Study-wide findings and caveats: Below-median TCR clonality that was measured in pretreatment blood predicted better survival. Patients who had durable benefit saw their tumor-associated blood clones expand more at 3 weeks.

This chain links TRBV11-2 with TRBJ2-1; 8 bases match TRBD2. Sequences were derived from PBMCs, sampled around atezolizumab (anti-PD-L1) treatment. The sequence was collected from a man aged 55 to 70 with urothelial cancer. The CDR3 sequence: CASSLARRGAFYNEQFF. The CDR3 bases are TGTGCCAGCAGCTTAGCTAGGCGGGGGGCATTCTACAATGAGCAGTTCTTC.